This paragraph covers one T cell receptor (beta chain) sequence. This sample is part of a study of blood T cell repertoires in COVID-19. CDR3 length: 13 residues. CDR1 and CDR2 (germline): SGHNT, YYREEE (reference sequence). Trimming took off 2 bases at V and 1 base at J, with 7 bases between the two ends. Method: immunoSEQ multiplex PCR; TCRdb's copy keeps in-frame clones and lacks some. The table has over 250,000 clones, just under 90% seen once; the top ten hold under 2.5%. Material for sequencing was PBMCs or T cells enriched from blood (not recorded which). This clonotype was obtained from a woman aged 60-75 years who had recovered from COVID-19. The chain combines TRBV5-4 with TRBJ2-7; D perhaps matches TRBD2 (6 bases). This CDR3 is CASSFGTSYEQYF. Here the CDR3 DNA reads TGTGCCAGCAGCTTCGGGACTTCCTACGAGCAGTACTTC.